This T cell receptor (beta chain) was captured by sequencing in a study of blood T cell repertoires in COVID-19. In germline, CDR1 is SEHNR, CDR2 FQNEAQ (reference sequence). This CDR3 is 17 amino acids long. Between the trimmed V and J ends, which lost 1 base and 0 bases, there was a span of 14 bases. Sequencing was performed with immunoSEQ multiplex PCR; in TCRdb, only in-frame clones are kept and a portion is missing. The sample has under 300,000 clones, 70% to 90% seen once. Sequenced: PBMCs or T cells enriched from blood (not recorded which). The source is a man in his late teens or twenties who had recovered from COVID-19. V is TRBV7-9 and J is TRBJ2-3; D not certain. CDR3 in amino acids: CASSLDSRYSSTDTQYF. Written as DNA, the CDR3 is TGTGCCAGCAGCTTAGATAGCAGATACTCTAGCACAGATACGCAGTATTTT.